These T cell receptor beta chains were read from a single sample in a study of blood T cell repertoires in COVID-19. Sequencing used immunoSEQ multiplex PCR; TCRdb keeps in-frame clones, though not all of them. The repertoire holds more than 150,000 clones, with approximately 80% as singletons. The sample consisted of PBMCs or T cells enriched from blood (not recorded which). These receptors were collected from a man in his fifties or sixties who had been exposed to COVID-19. CDR3s include the opening cysteine and the closing phenylalanine or tryptophan. The D gene is left open where the match is weak. Part of the rows lack a size; the others show once, few, many or a class for expanded clones.

CDR3 protein,CDR3 DNA,V gene,J gene,clone size,D gene
CASSDPGVSGQFF,TGTGCCAGCAGTGACCCGGGTGTTTCTGGGCAGTTCTTC,TRBV2,TRBJ2-1,.,.
CASEDRVTAGELFF,TGTGCCAGCGAGGACAGGGTCACGGCCGGGGAGCTGTTTTTT,TRBV6-5,TRBJ2-2,few,TRBD1
CASSVTGTGSTDTQYF,TGTGCCAGTAGCGTTACCGGGACAGGGAGCACAGATACGCAGTATTTT,TRBV19,TRBJ2-3,.,TRBD1
CASSPTGVFQPQHF,TGTGCCAGCAGTCCGACAGGGGTGTTTCAGCCCCAGCATTTT,TRBV28,TRBJ1-5,.,TRBD1
CASSSLGREVSTEAFF,TGTGCCAGCAGTTCCCTGGGCAGGGAAGTAAGTACTGAAGCTTTCTTT,TRBV5-4,TRBJ1-1,.,.
CASSLRSGGDEKLFF,TGTGCCAGCAGCTTAAGGTCGGGGGGCGATGAAAAACTGTTTTTT,TRBV7-9,TRBJ1-4,.,.
CASSPPDRVISGNTIYF,TGTGCCAGCTCACCGCCGGACAGAGTTATCTCTGGAAACACCATATATTTT,TRBV18,TRBJ1-3,.,.
CASSVVGDGPDTQYF,TGTGCCAGCAGCGTAGTTGGAGATGGCCCAGATACGCAGTATTTT,TRBV9,TRBJ2-3,.,.
CASSERGGDYNEQFF,TGTGCCAGCAGTGAGCGAGGGGGGGATTACAATGAGCAGTTCTTC,TRBV6-4,TRBJ2-1,few,.
CATSAGWRGYNEQFF,TGTGCCACCAGTGCAGGCTGGCGGGGGTACAATGAGCAGTTCTTC,TRBV24-1,TRBJ2-1,.,TRBD2
CASTFNEQFF,TGTGCCAGCACCTTCAATGAGCAGTTCTTC,TRBV27,TRBJ2-1,.,.
CASSQSRTSGVYEQYF,TGTGCCAGCAGCCAAAGTCGGACTAGCGGAGTCTACGAGCAGTACTTC,TRBV5-4,TRBJ2-7,.,TRBD2
CAWSVLAGAGGNTIYF,TGTGCCTGGAGTGTACTAGCGGGGGCGGGTGGAAACACCATATATTTT,TRBV30,TRBJ1-3,.,.
CASSDILSGNTIYF,TGTGCCAGCAGCGACATCCTCTCTGGAAACACCATATATTTT,TRBV25-1,TRBJ1-3,.,.
CASSPGTGAHQETQYF,TGTGCCAGCAGTCCCGGGACAGGGGCCCACCAAGAGACCCAGTACTTC,TRBV27,TRBJ2-5,.,TRBD1
CASRPSGYNEQFF,TGTGCCAGTAGGCCTAGCGGTTACAATGAGCAGTTCTTC,TRBV19,TRBJ2-1,.,TRBD2
CASSQSGGGKQYEQYF,TGTGCCAGCAGCCAGTCTGGAGGCGGGAAACAATACGAGCAGTACTTC,TRBV4-2,TRBJ2-7,once,.
CASSRGSGETQYF,TGTGCCAGCAGTCGGGGTAGCGGAGAGACCCAGTACTTC,TRBV7-2,TRBJ2-5,.,.
CAISVGLDTGELFF,TGTGCCATCAGTGTTGGGCTCGACACCGGGGAGCTGTTTTTT,TRBV10-3,TRBJ2-2,once,.
CASSRTSAKTQYF,TGTGCCAGCAGCCGAACTAGCGCGAAGACCCAGTACTTC,TRBV7-2,TRBJ2-5,.,TRBD2
CAIKTQQTNSPLHF,TGTGCCATTAAGACGCAACAGACCAATTCACCCCTCCACTTT,TRBV10-3,TRBJ1-6,.,.
CASSLDGTSLYEQYF,TGCGCCAGCAGCTTAGACGGGACTAGCTTGTACGAGCAGTACTTC,TRBV5-1,TRBJ2-7,many,TRBD2
CATSATGASTDTQYF,TGTGCCACCAGTGCGACAGGTGCTAGCACAGATACGCAGTATTTT,TRBV24-1,TRBJ2-3,once,.
CASHLLGGFTEAFF,TGTGCCAGCCACTTACTCGGGGGGTTCACTGAAGCTTTCTTT,TRBV9,TRBJ1-1,.,.
CASSVDRAGEQFF,TGTGCCAGCAGCGTAGATAGAGCGGGCGAGCAGTTCTTC,TRBV9,TRBJ2-1,.,.
CASSERTGGPQHF,TGTGCCAGCAGCGAAAGGACAGGCGGGCCCCAGCATTTT,TRBV9,TRBJ1-5,.,TRBD1
CAWRAPSQETQYF,TGTGCCTGGAGGGCTCCCTCCCAAGAGACCCAGTACTTC,TRBV30,TRBJ2-5,.,.
CASSYGVPNEKLFF,TGTGCCAGCAGTTACGGTGTACCTAATGAAAAACTGTTTTTT,TRBV2,TRBJ1-4,.,.
CASSFPLNQPQHF,TGTGCCAGCAGTTTCCCCCTCAATCAGCCCCAGCATTTT,TRBV27,TRBJ1-5,.,.
CASSRESGRSTDTQYF,TGTGCCAGCTCACGAGAAAGCGGGAGAAGCACAGATACGCAGTATTTT,TRBV18,TRBJ2-3,.,TRBD2
CASSLGFGPDEQYF,TGTGCCAGCAGCTTAGGGTTTGGGCCTGACGAGCAGTACTTC,TRBV7-8,TRBJ2-7,few,.
CASSVGLASDNEQFF,TGTGCCAGCAGCGTAGGACTAGCGAGCGACAATGAGCAGTTCTTC,TRBV9,TRBJ2-1,.,TRBD2
CASSDGGSGYTF,TGTGCCAGCAGTGACGGAGGCTCCGGCTACACCTTC,TRBV25-1,TRBJ1-2,.,.
CASSMGGLSSYNEQFF,TGTGCCAGTAGTATGGGGGGGCTCAGCTCCTACAATGAGCAGTTCTTC,TRBV19,TRBJ2-1,.,.
CASSNGQGPRAPLHF,TGTGCCAGCAGCAATGGTCAGGGGCCAAGGGCACCCCTCCACTTT,TRBV6-5,TRBJ1-6,once,.
CASSVLGLDSPLHF,TGTGCCAGCAGTGTTTTGGGGCTGGACTCACCCCTCCACTTT,TRBV2,TRBJ1-6,.,.
CAREKRESYNEQFF,TGTGCCAGAGAAAAGCGGGAATCCTACAATGAGCAGTTCTTC,TRBV19,TRBJ2-1,.,TRBD2
CASTLDRVSISGNTIYF,TGTGCCAGTACCCTCGACAGGGTCTCCATCTCTGGAAACACCATATATTTT,TRBV19,TRBJ1-3,.,TRBD1
CASSEGSGRALGIQYF,TGTGCCAGTAGTGAAGGGAGCGGGAGGGCCCTCGGCATTCAGTACTTC,TRBV19,TRBJ2-4,.,TRBD2
CAWSATSRGTEAFF,TGTGCCTGGAGCGCTACTTCTAGGGGTACTGAAGCTTTCTTT,TRBV30,TRBJ1-1,.,.
CAISDEGVRGYTF,TGTGCCATCAGTGATGAGGGGGTAAGGGGCTACACCTTC,TRBV10-3,TRBJ1-2,.,.
CASSSGDAGNTIYF,TGTGCCAGCAGTTCGGGGGACGCTGGAAACACCATATATTTT,TRBV27,TRBJ1-3,.,.
CAGQPASTTDTQYF,TGTGCCGGCCAGCCGGCTAGCACCACAGATACGCAGTATTTT,TRBV10-3,TRBJ2-3,.,.
CAWSAGTGGYTF,TGTGCCTGGAGTGCAGGGACAGGGGGCTACACCTTC,TRBV30,TRBJ1-2,.,TRBD1
CASSEEFGNTEAFF,TGTGCCAGCAGTGAAGAGTTCGGGAACACTGAAGCTTTCTTT,TRBV2,TRBJ1-1,.,.
CAWSPDRENQPQHF,TGTGCCTGGAGCCCCGACAGGGAAAATCAGCCCCAGCATTTT,TRBV30,TRBJ1-5,.,TRBD1
CASSPGTGGLQPQHF,TGTGCCAGCAGCCCCGGGACAGGGGGCCTTCAGCCCCAGCATTTT,TRBV2,TRBJ1-5,.,TRBD1
CASSFATGNTGELFF,TGTGCCAGCAGCTTTGCGACAGGGAATACCGGGGAGCTGTTTTTT,TRBV7-3,TRBJ2-2,.,TRBD1
CASSIPGLVGLFF,TGTGCCAGCAGCATCCCGGGACTCGTGGGGCTGTTTTTT,TRBV5-6,TRBJ2-2,.,.
CASSIGQSYEQYF,TGTGCCAGCAGTATAGGACAGAGCTACGAGCAGTACTTC,TRBV25-1,TRBJ2-7,.,.
CASSRTGVAYEQYF,TGTGCCAGCAGCCGGACAGGGGTTGCATACGAGCAGTACTTC,TRBV13,TRBJ2-7,.,TRBD1
CASRPDLAEAFF,TGTGCCAGCAGACCAGATCTCGCTGAAGCTTTCTTT,TRBV12-3/TRBV12-4,TRBJ1-1,.,.